One and the same sample provided the 24 T cell receptor beta chains below, sequenced in a study of T cell responses to AZD1222 COVID-19 vaccine. Repertoires were generated with immunoSEQ multiplex PCR, while TCRdb's copy carries only in-frame clones and drops some. The data contain roughly 120,000 clones, 75% to 90% of them singletons. The sequencing here drew on peripheral blood, taken on day 0 of AZD1222 vaccination. Receptors were obtained from an adult in good health.

The CDR3 DNA is TGTGCCAGCACGTCCAACACCCATCAGCCCCAGCATTTT. It is translated as CASTSNTHQPQHF. The rearrangement links TRBV6-5 to TRBJ1-5; no definite D call. Germline V gives CDR1 MNHEY, CDR2 SVGAGI. V was pared by 7 bases and J by 5 bases, with 12 bases between. The CDR3 covers 13 residues.

The chain uses TRBV4-1 and TRBJ1-5; D is uncertain. Germline lookup yields CDR1 MGHRA and CDR2 YSYEKL. This CDR3 has 14 amino acids. V gave up 0 bases and J gave up 7 bases, with 10 bases separating them. The CDR3 sequence is CASSQEQSKQPQHF. The CDR3 DNA follows: TGCGCCAGCAGCCAAGAACAAAGTAAGCAGCCCCAGCATTTT.

The chain links TRBV2 to TRBJ2-5; D might be TRBD2 (6 bases). The germline gives CDR1 SNHLY, CDR2 FYNNEI. The CDR3 length is 14 residues. V lost 6 bases and J 1 base, leaving 12 bases between the germline ends. CDR3 DNA: TGTGCCAGCAGGGGCTGGCGGGGCCAAGAGACCCAGTACTTC. Its translation: CASRGWRGQETQYF.

This chain uses TRBV5-6 with TRBJ1-1, with 10 bases that match TRBD1. Germline CDR1 is SGHDT and CDR2 is YYEEEE. The CDR3 contains 14 residues. V dropped 4 bases and J dropped 7; count of bases not matched to a gene: 7. The chain's CDR3 is CASSPDRGLDEAFF. The CDR3 nucleotides read TGTGCCAGCAGCCCAGACAGGGGGCTGGATGAAGCTTTCTTT.

This clone has only one observation. The chain uses TRBV6-5 and TRBJ2-2; weak D call: TRBD1 (6 bases). This CDR3 is 15 amino acids long. Trimming cost V 5 bases and J 4 bases, with 14 bases left between them. Germline CDR1 MNHEY, CDR2 SVGAGI. The CDR3 protein is CASSLYQGLTGELFF. The CDR3 DNA reads as TGTGCCAGCAGTCTGTATCAGGGGCTCACCGGGGAGCTGTTTTTT.

This clone was seen a few times. The CDR3 coding sequence is TGTGCCAGCAGTCATATGGGACAGGGAAACACTGAAGCTTTCTTT. This translates into CASSHMGQGNTEAFF. This sequence joins TRBV5-5 and TRBJ1-1, with 9 bases aligning to TRBD1. Germline lookup yields CDR1 SGHKS and CDR2 YYEKEE (reference sequence). CDR3 length equals 15 residues. With V trimmed by 5 bases and J by 2 bases, 7 bases remained unmatched.

The V call is TRBV4-2, the J call TRBJ2-2; 12 bases align to TRBD2. Germline assignment: CDR1 LGHNA and CDR2 YNFKEQ. J was trimmed by 4 bases and V by 1 base; bases with no gene match: 4. CDR3 length equals 17 residues. The chain's CDR3 is CASSQALAGGPTGELFF. In DNA, the CDR3 is TGTGCCAGCAGCCAAGCCCTAGCGGGGGGGCCCACCGGGGAGCTGTTTTTT.

V and J are TRBV27 and TRBJ1-6, with D possibly being TRBD1 (5 bases). Trimming stripped 10 bases from V and 11 bases from J, with 15 bases between. The CDR3 extends over 12 amino acids. Germline values: CDR1 MNHEY, CDR2 SMNVEV (reference sequence). CDR3 nucleotide sequence: TGTGCCACCCAGGGCCCGGGGCCACCCCTCCACTTT. It yields the protein CATQGPGPPLHF.

The J gene is TRBJ1-1, the V gene TRBV2, with D uncertain. V was trimmed by 5 bases and J by 5 bases, leaving 15 bases between them. The CDR3 runs to 14 residues. Germline V CDR1 and CDR2: SNHLY, FYNNEI. The CDR3 loop is CASSPQSAITEAFF. The CDR3 coding sequence is TGTGCCAGCAGTCCCCAGTCTGCAATTACTGAAGCTTTCTTT.

The chain carries TRBV27 and TRBJ2-5, with 7 bases that match TRBD1. Per germline, CDR1 MNHEY and CDR2 SMNVEV (reference sequence). The CDR3 is 12 amino acids. V shed 4 bases, J shed 8 bases, and the junction held 4 bases outside the gene matches. The CDR3 sequence is CASSSYRGTQYF. CDR3 sequence (DNA): TGTGCCAGCAGTTCCTACAGGGGAACCCAGTACTTC.

The rearrangement uses TRBV30 and TRBJ1-6; D unresolved. This CDR3 spans 15 amino acids. Germline V gene sequence: CDR1 GTSNPN, CDR2 SVGIG (reference sequence). Trimming shortened V by 2 bases and J by 0 bases, and 8 bases separated the two germline ends. The CDR3 reads CAWSLTTSYNSPLHF. The CDR3 bases are TGTGCCTGGAGTTTGACCACCTCCTATAATTCACCCCTCCACTTT.

The chain uses TRBV28 and TRBJ2-7, with TRBD2 matching 9 bases. The CDR3 runs to 15 residues. The V and J ends lost 1 base and 9 bases, in that order; junction bases with no gene match: 10. Per germline, CDR1 MDHEN and CDR2 SYDVKM. CDR3 loop: CASSLLSSGNRAQYF. The CDR3 coding sequence is TGTGCCAGCAGTTTATTGTCTAGCGGGAATAGGGCGCAGTACTTC. Variable domain in full (rest from reference TRBV28 and TRBJ2-7): DVKVTQSSRYLVKRTGEKVFLECVQDMDHENMFWYRQDPGLGLRLIYFSYDVKMKEKGDIPEGYSVSREKKERFSLILESASTNQTSMYLCASSLLSSGNRAQYFGPGTRLTVT.

This clone was picked up a small number of times. This chain connects TRBV2 to TRBJ1-4; a weak D match, TRBD1 (5 bases). This CDR3 has 13 amino acids. Germline V gives CDR1 SNHLY, CDR2 FYNNEI. Trimming took 4 bases from V and 8 from J, leaving 11 bases between them. CDR3 in amino acids: CASSVEGEEKLFF. For the CDR3, the DNA is TGTGCCAGCAGTGTGGAAGGGGAGGAAAAACTGTTTTTT. Full variable domain (rest looked up from reference TRBV2 and TRBJ1-4): EPEVTQTPSHQVTQMGQEVILRCVPISNHLYFYWYRQILGQKVEFLVSFYNNEISEKSEIFDDQFSVERPDGSNFTLKIRSTKLEDSAMYFCASSVEGEEKLFFGSGTQLSVL.

The V and J genes are TRBV7-9 and TRBJ1-2; TRBD1 is a possible D gene (5 bases). Trimming took off 7 bases at V and 4 bases at J, with 19 bases between the two ends. This CDR3 is built from 15 residues. The V gene's germline CDR1 is SEHNR and CDR2 FQNEAQ (reference sequence). This chain's CDR3 is CASIPPPGAAYGYTF. The CDR3 region has the DNA TGTGCCAGCATACCCCCACCCGGGGCTGCCTATGGCTACACCTTC.

The chain carries TRBV7-2 and TRBJ2-2; weak D call: TRBD2 (6 bases). The CDR3 runs to 14 residues. Germline V CDR1 and CDR2: SGHTA, FQGNSA. Trimming stripped 5 bases from V and 5 bases from J, with 12 bases between. The chain's CDR3 is CASSLSRETGELFF. For the CDR3, the DNA is TGTGCCAGCAGCCTGAGTCGGGAGACCGGGGAGCTGTTTTTT.

The chain recombines TRBV5-1 with TRBJ1-3; D not resolved. V lost 0 bases and J lost 0, with 13 bases in between. Germline assignment: CDR1 SGHRS and CDR2 YFSETQ. CDR3 length: 17 residues. CDR3 nucleotide sequence: TGCGCCAGCAGCTTGGCCCCAGGAGATATCTCTGGAAACACCATATATTTT. Amino acids: CASSLAPGDISGNTIYF.

The V call is TRBV18, the J call TRBJ2-1; D possibly uses TRBD1 or TRBD2 (6 bases each). The CDR3 consists of 16 residues. The germline gives CDR1 KGHSH, CDR2 LQKENI. Between the trimmed V and J ends, which lost 5 bases and 6 bases, there was a span of 20 bases. The CDR3 bases are TGTGCCAGCTCAGGAAACACGGGGGCCGGATTCAATGAGCAGTTCTTC. It encodes CASSGNTGAGFNEQFF.

By sample fraction, this clone is medium-sized. The CDR3 region is CAWIELGVMQYF. The CDR3, as DNA: TGTGCCTGGATCGAGCTGGGTGTAATGCAGTATTTT. The chain links TRBV30 to TRBJ2-3, with D hard to call. Germline V gives CDR1 GTSNPN, CDR2 SVGIG (reference sequence). There are 12 residues in the CDR3. V lost 4 bases, J lost 11 bases, and 16 bases lay in between.

V and J are TRBV19 and TRBJ2-2; D gene uncertain. The CDR3 consists of 17 residues. Trimming pared 5 bases from V and 0 bases from J, leaving 16 bases between. CDR1 is LNHDA and CDR2 is SQIVND in the germline V gene (reference sequence). The CDR3 reads CASSWQAEFANTGELFF. In nucleotides, the CDR3 is TGTGCCAGTAGTTGGCAGGCGGAGTTCGCGAACACCGGGGAGCTGTTTTTT. Looking up the rest from reference TRBV19 and TRBJ2-2 gives the full variable domain: DGGITQSPKYLFRKEGQNVTLSCEQNLNHDAMYWYRQDPGQGLRLIYYSQIVNDFQKGDIAEGYSVSREKKESFPLTVTSAQKNPTAFYLCASSWQAEFANTGELFFGEGSRLTVL.

The chain employs TRBV5-6 and TRBJ2-2, with D hard to call. Germline-derived CDR1 and CDR2 are SGHDT and YYEEEE. V was trimmed by 4 bases and J by 1 base, leaving 2 bases between them. The CDR3 has 12 residues. The CDR3 sequence is CASSVNTGELFF. The DNA for the CDR3 is TGTGCCAGCAGCGTGAACACCGGGGAGCTGTTTTTT.

For the CDR3, the DNA is TGTGCCAGCAGCTGGGGGGCTAGCGGTTCAACAGATACGCAGTATTTT. Its protein is CASSWGASGSTDTQYF. The chain links TRBV5-4 to TRBJ2-3; a weak D match, TRBD2 (7 bases). Germline V gene lookup returns CDR1 SGHNT and CDR2 YYREEE (reference sequence). The CDR3 consists of 16 residues. V shed 3 bases and J shed 3 bases, with 17 bases lying between them. Full variable domain (rest looked up from reference TRBV5-4 and TRBJ2-3): ETGVTQSPTHLIKTRGQQVTLRCSSQSGHNTVSWYQQALGQGPQFIFQYYREEENGRGNFPPRFSGLQFPNYSSELNVNALELDDSALYLCASSWGASGSTDTQYFGPGTRLTVL.

The V call is TRBV11-2, the J call TRBJ2-3, with D perhaps TRBD2 (6 bases). Looked up from germline, CDR1 is SGHAT and CDR2 is FQNNGV. V was pared by 3 bases and J by 2 bases, with 9 bases between. The CDR3 runs to 14 residues. CDR3 in amino acids: CASSFGRPTDTQYF. CDR3 nucleotide sequence: TGTGCCAGCAGCTTCGGGAGACCCACAGATACGCAGTATTTT. Drawing the rest from reference TRBV11-2 and TRBJ2-3, the complete variable domain is EAGVAQSPRYKIIEKRQSVAFWCNPISGHATLYWYQQILGQGPKLLIQFQNNGVVDDSQLPKDRFSAERLKGVDSTLKIQPAKLEDSAVYLCASSFGRPTDTQYFGPGTRLTVL.

CDR3 sequence: CASSALSGTGVEFF. The CDR3 DNA reads as TGTGCCAGCAGTGCCCTATCAGGGACAGGGGTAGAGTTTTTT. The chain couples TRBV2 to TRBJ1-4, with 10 bases lining up with TRBD1. Germline V CDR1 and CDR2: SNHLY, FYNNEI. Unmatched junction bases numbered 12, after V lost 4 bases and J lost 16 bases. The CDR3 is 14 amino acids.

The chain uses TRBV5-4 and TRBJ2-5; 8 bases agree with TRBD1. Germline CDR1 and CDR2: SGHNT and YYREEE (reference sequence). Unmatched junction bases numbered 6, after V lost 2 bases and J lost 3 bases. The CDR3 length is 15 residues. This CDR3 is CASSFGQGLKETQYF. In DNA form, the CDR3 reads TGTGCCAGCAGCTTCGGACAGGGTCTAAAAGAGACCCAGTACTTC. Full variable domain (missing parts from reference TRBV5-4 and TRBJ2-5): ETGVTQSPTHLIKTRGQQVTLRCSSQSGHNTVSWYQQALGQGPQFIFQYYREEENGRGNFPPRFSGLQFPNYSSELNVNALELDDSALYLCASSFGQGLKETQYFGPGTRLLVL.